One and the same sample provided the 27 T cell receptor beta chains below, sequenced in a study of blood T cell repertoires in COVID-19. Libraries were prepared by immunoSEQ multiplex PCR; TCRdb keeps only in-frame clonotypes and omits some of them. The top ten hold under 8.5% of the sample, which has fewer than 700,000 clones, roughly 89% seen once. The specimen was peripheral blood. Receptors were obtained from a woman in her fifties or sixties with COVID-19, enrolled during active disease.

The chain links TRBV5-4 to TRBJ2-3, with D unclear. The CDR3 runs to 18 residues. V lost 2 bases and J 0 bases, leaving 19 bases between the germline ends. Germline CDR1 SGHNT, CDR2 YYREEE (reference sequence). The CDR3 reads CASSFRANSADSTDTQYF. DNA for the CDR3: TGTGCCAGCAGCTTTCGAGCCAATAGTGCGGATAGCACAGATACGCAGTATTTT. Supplemented by reference TRBV5-4 and TRBJ2-3, the full variable domain reads ETGVTQSPTHLIKTRGQQVTLRCSSQSGHNTVSWYQQALGQGPQFIFQYYREEENGRGNFPPRFSGLQFPNYSSELNVNALELDDSALYLCASSFRANSADSTDTQYFGPGTRLTVL.

This chain links TRBV29-1 with TRBJ1-1; D is uncertain. The germline V and J ends were trimmed by 4 bases and 3 bases, with 6 bases remaining between them. The CDR3 extends over 11 amino acids. Looked up from germline, CDR1 is SQVTM and CDR2 is ANQGSEA. CDR3 sequence (DNA): TGCAGCGTTGTCGGGGACACTGAAGCTTTCTTT. Residues: CSVVGDTEAFF.

This clone was picked up a small number of times. CDR3: CASSVDPGGTTSTDTQYF. The CDR3, as DNA: TGTGCCAGCAGCGTAGACCCCGGGGGGACTACTAGCACAGATACGCAGTATTTT. This chain uses TRBV9 with TRBJ2-3; 7 bases agree with TRBD2. From germline, CDR1 is SGDLS and CDR2 YYNGEE. The CDR3 has 18 amino acids. After removal of 0 bases from V and 0 bases from J, the junction contained 10 bases not matched to a gene.

DNA for the CDR3: TGTGCCAGCAGGAAACAGGGGGCTGCCTACAATGAGCAGTTCTTC. Translation: CASRKQGAAYNEQFF. V gene TRBV6-5 combines with J gene TRBJ2-1; 9 nucleotides match TRBD1. CDR1 and CDR2 (germline): MNHEY, SVGAGI. The CDR3 totals 15 residues. The J segment lost 2 bases and the V segment lost 6 bases, leaving 5 bases of the junction unmatched.

This chain links TRBV2 with TRBJ1-4, with D uncertain. The length of the CDR3 is 13 residues. Per germline, CDR1 SNHLY and CDR2 FYNNEI. V lost 6 bases and J lost 8, with 13 bases in between. The CDR3 reads CASRPTRDEKLFF. CDR3 sequence (DNA): TGTGCCAGCAGACCTACTAGAGACGAAAAACTGTTTTTT.

The chain uses TRBV5-6 and TRBJ2-7; TRBD1 might be the D (6 bases). V shed 0 bases and J shed 5 bases, with 12 bases lying between them. CDR1 is SGHDT, CDR2 YYEEEE, per germline. The CDR3 is 14 residues long. Here the CDR3 DNA reads TGTGCCAGCAGCTTGGGGCAGGGGTTTCACGAGCAGTACTTC. It translates to CASSLGQGFHEQYF.

The chain is built from TRBV3-1 (or the pseudogene TRBV3-2) and TRBJ2-3; 8 nucleotides line up with TRBD1. Unmatched junction bases numbered 8, after V lost 4 bases and J lost 2 bases. This CDR3 has 16 residues. CDR1 is LGHDT, CDR2 YNNKEL, per germline (reference sequence). CDR3 coding DNA: TGTGCCAGCAGCCCTCGGACAGGGCGAAACACAGATACGCAGTATTTT. This gives the protein CASSPRTGRNTDTQYF.

The chain has TRBV5-8 and TRBJ2-2; 7 positions agree with TRBD1. Germline V CDR1 and CDR2: SGHTS, YDEGEE. V shed 4 bases, J shed 2 bases, and the junction held 8 bases outside the gene matches. This CDR3 is built from 16 residues. The CDR3 reads CASSGTGALNTGELFF. CDR3 nucleotides: TGTGCCAGCAGCGGAACAGGGGCCCTTAACACCGGGGAGCTGTTTTTT.

The chain carries TRBV18 and TRBJ1-6; no firm D call. Germline CDR1 reads KGHSH; CDR2 reads LQKENI. Trimming removed 3 bases at V and 0 bases at J, with 6 bases between. This CDR3 has 15 amino acids. The CDR3: CASSPRSSYNSPLHF. In nucleotides, the CDR3 is TGTGCCAGCTCACCGAGGAGCTCCTATAATTCACCCCTCCACTTT.

The V gene is TRBV5-6, the J gene TRBJ2-7; D gene ambiguous. The V end was cut by 0 bases, the J end by 2 bases, with 6 bases between. CDR1 and CDR2 (germline): SGHDT, YYEEEE. CDR3 length: 13 amino acids. The CDR3 here is CASSLGPPYEQYF. The CDR3 coding sequence is TGTGCCAGCAGCTTGGGGCCTCCCTACGAGCAGTACTTC. Looking up the rest from reference TRBV5-6 and TRBJ2-7 gives the full variable domain: DAGVTQSPTHLIKTRGQQVTLRCSPKSGHDTVSWYQQALGQGPQFIFQYYEEEERQRGNFPDRFSGHQFPNYSSELNVNALLLGDSALYLCASSLGPPYEQYFGPGTRLTVT.

V gene TRBV11-2 combines with J gene TRBJ2-7; 10 bases are a match to TRBD2. From germline, CDR1 is SGHAT and CDR2 FQNNGV. There are 15 residues in the CDR3. Unmatched junction bases numbered 2, after V lost 0 bases and J lost 3 bases. CDR3 sequence: CASSLDLAGVYEQYF. In DNA, the CDR3 is TGTGCCAGCAGCTTAGATCTAGCGGGGGTCTACGAGCAGTACTTC.

V gene TRBV20-1 combines with J gene TRBJ2-3; TRBD2 aligns across 7 bases. Losses at the gene ends were 3 bases for V and 6 bases for J; bases not matched to a gene: 6. The CDR3 contains 13 residues. Per germline, CDR1 DFQATT and CDR2 SNEGSKA (reference sequence). The CDR3 is CSASRGVKDTQYF. In DNA form, the CDR3 reads TGCAGTGCTAGTCGGGGGGTAAAGGATACGCAGTATTTT.

The chain couples TRBV19 to TRBJ1-1; TRBD1 aligns across 7 bases. The CDR3 extends over 13 amino acids. Germline CDR1 LNHDA, CDR2 SQIVND (reference sequence). Trimming at V came to 8 bases and at J to 0 bases, leaving 3 bases not matched to a gene. This chain's CDR3 is CASRDRMNTEAFF. The DNA for the CDR3 is TGTGCCAGTCGGGACAGAATGAACACTGAAGCTTTCTTT.

The chain couples TRBV3-1 (or the pseudogene TRBV3-2) to TRBJ2-7, with 11 bases that match TRBD1. Trimming cost V 4 bases and J 5 bases; bases outside gene matches: 4. CDR1 and CDR2 (germline): LGHDT, YNNKEL (reference sequence). The CDR3 has 14 amino acids. CDR3 sequence: CASSRGQGGDEQYF. The CDR3 region has the DNA TGTGCCAGCAGCCGGGGACAGGGGGGCGACGAGCAGTACTTC.

V and J are TRBV30 and TRBJ1-3, with D tentatively TRBD1 (5 bases). The CDR3 is 14 residues long. Germline V gene lookup returns CDR1 GTSNPN and CDR2 SVGIG (reference sequence). V lost 3 bases and J lost 0, with 9 bases in between. The CDR3 is CAWRDTHSGNTIYF. The CDR3 DNA is TGTGCCTGGAGGGACACGCACTCTGGAAACACCATATATTTT. Combining the CDR3 with reference TRBV30 and TRBJ1-3 gives the whole variable domain SQTIHQWPATLVQPVGSPLSLECTVEGTSNPNLYWYRQAAGRGLQLLFYSVGIGQISSEVPQNLSASRPQDRQFILSSKKLLLSDSGFYLCAWRDTHSGNTIYFGEGSWLTVV.

The chain has TRBV3-1 (or the pseudogene TRBV3-2) and TRBJ1-1; D gene unclear. Looked up from germline, CDR1 is LGHDT and CDR2 is YNNKEL (reference sequence). The V end was cut by 1 base, the J end by 7 bases, with 10 bases between. CDR3 length: 13 amino acids. CDR3 in amino acids: CASSQGGPGEAFF. The CDR3 nucleotides are TGTGCCAGCAGCCAAGGTGGGCCAGGTGAAGCTTTCTTT.

The chain joins TRBV6-5 to TRBJ2-7; 8 nucleotides line up with TRBD1. V was clipped by 6 bases and J by 11 bases; unmatched bases: 12. Germline CDR1 reads MNHEY; CDR2 reads SVGAGI. CDR3 length: 13 residues. The CDR3 coding sequence is TGTGCCAGCAGCCGGACAGGGCTTGAATGGGAGTACTTC. This codes for CASSRTGLEWEYF.

The chain carries TRBV30 and TRBJ1-1, with D perhaps TRBD1 (6 bases). This CDR3 spans 13 amino acids. V lost 0 bases and J 11 bases, leaving 16 bases between the germline ends. Looked up from germline, CDR1 is GTSNPN and CDR2 is SVGIG (reference sequence). CDR3 coding DNA: TGTGCCTGGAGTGTACAGGGCCCCGGGGTGGCTTTCTTT. Translation: CAWSVQGPGVAFF.

Only a few counts were recorded for this clone. This rearrangement joins TRBV9 to TRBJ1-2, with 11 bases matching TRBD1. CDR3 length: 15 amino acids. V was pared by 2 bases and J by 6 bases, with 6 bases of the junction left unmatched. Germline V CDR1 and CDR2: SGDLS, YYNGEE. The CDR3 bases are TGTGCCAGCAGCGTTTTGGGACAGGGGGGTCATGGCTACACCTTC. It is translated as CASSVLGQGGHGYTF.

This sequence joins TRBV3-1 (or the pseudogene TRBV3-2) and TRBJ2-1, with D unclear. V was pared by 0 bases and J by 9 bases, with 9 bases between. The CDR3 runs 13 residues. The germline gives CDR1 LGHDT, CDR2 YNNKEL (reference sequence). Here the CDR3 reads CASSQDPRREQFF. CDR3 nucleotides: TGTGCCAGCAGCCAAGATCCCAGGCGTGAGCAGTTCTTC.

The chain carries TRBV7-9 and TRBJ2-7, with D perhaps TRBD2 (6 bases). The germline V gene encodes CDR1 SEHNR and CDR2 FQNEAQ (reference sequence). This CDR3 is built from 14 residues. Trimming removed 4 bases at V and 3 bases at J, with 13 bases between. The CDR3 here is CASSWREASYEQYF. DNA of the CDR3: TGTGCCAGCAGCTGGAGGGAAGCGAGCTACGAGCAGTACTTC.

The chain is built from TRBV27 and TRBJ2-7, with 8 bases matching TRBD2. This CDR3 has 14 amino acids. Germline V CDR1 and CDR2: MNHEY, SMNVEV (reference sequence). Germline trimming cut 5 bases from V and 4 bases from J; bases unmatched to any gene: 7. CDR3 amino acids: CASSRRGGGYEQYF. The CDR3 coding sequence is TGTGCCAGCAGTCGCCGGGGGGGCGGGTACGAGCAGTACTTC.

This chain joins TRBV18 and TRBJ1-1; D may be TRBD1 (5 bases). CDR1 KGHSH and CDR2 LQKENI come from the germline V gene. This CDR3 is built from 14 residues. V was cut by 4 bases and J by 1 base, with 10 bases left in between. The CDR3 DNA reads TGTGCCAGCTCACTTGGGACTGAGAACACTGAAGCTTTCTTT. Its translation: CASSLGTENTEAFF.

This chain joins TRBV18 and TRBJ1-2; weak D call: TRBD1 (5 bases). The CDR3 has 15 residues. Germline V gene lookup returns CDR1 KGHSH and CDR2 LQKENI. The V and J ends lost 1 base and 4 bases respectively, with 13 bases between them. In DNA, the CDR3 is TGTGCCAGCTCACCACAGGTCCAGGGATTCTATGGCTACACCTTC. This sequence encodes CASSPQVQGFYGYTF. Supplemented by reference TRBV18 and TRBJ1-2, the full variable domain reads NAGVMQNPRHLVRRRGQEARLRCSPMKGHSHVYWYRQLPEEGLKFMVYLQKENIIDESGMPKERFSAEFPKEGPSILRIQQVVRGDSAAYFCASSPQVQGFYGYTFGSGTRLTVV.

The chain links TRBV13 to TRBJ2-2, with 14 bases that match TRBD2. Per the germline V gene, CDR1 is PRHDT and CDR2 is FYEKMQ (reference sequence). CDR3 length: 18 residues. Trimming cost V 2 bases and J 0 bases; bases outside gene matches: 2. For the CDR3, the DNA is TGTGCCAGCAGCTTATCGACTAGCGGGGGGGCGAACACCGGGGAGCTGTTTTTT. This sequence encodes CASSLSTSGGANTGELFF.

The chain couples TRBV6-4 to TRBJ2-3, with D perhaps matching TRBD2 (7 bases). The CDR3 is 14 residues long. Looked up from germline, CDR1 is MRHNA and CDR2 is SNTAGT. The V gene lost 4 bases and the J gene lost 4 bases, with 12 bases spanning the gap. CDR3 residues: CASSAAGGPDTQYF. Here the CDR3 DNA reads TGTGCCAGCAGTGCCGCCGGGGGGCCAGATACGCAGTATTTT.

The chain is built from TRBV20-1 and TRBJ1-1, with D possibly matching TRBD1 (5 bases). Germline values: CDR1 DFQATT, CDR2 SNEGSKA (reference sequence). V gave up 6 bases and J gave up 8 bases, with 10 bases separating them. The CDR3 is made up of 10 amino acids. The CDR3 loop is CSATRGEAFF. CDR3 nucleotide sequence: TGCAGTGCCACAAGGGGCGAAGCTTTCTTT.